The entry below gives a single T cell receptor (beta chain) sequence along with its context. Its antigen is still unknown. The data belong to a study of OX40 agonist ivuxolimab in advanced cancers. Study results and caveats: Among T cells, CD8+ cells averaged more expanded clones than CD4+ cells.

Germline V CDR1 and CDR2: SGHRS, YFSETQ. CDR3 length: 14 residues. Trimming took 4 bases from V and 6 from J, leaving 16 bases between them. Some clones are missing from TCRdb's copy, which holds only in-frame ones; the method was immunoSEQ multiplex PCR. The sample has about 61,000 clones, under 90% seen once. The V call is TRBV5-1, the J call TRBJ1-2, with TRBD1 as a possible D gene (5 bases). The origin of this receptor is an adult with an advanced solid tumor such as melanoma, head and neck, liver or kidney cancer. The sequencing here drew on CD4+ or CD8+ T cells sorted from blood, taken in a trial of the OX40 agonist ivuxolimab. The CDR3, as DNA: TGCGCCAGCAGCCCATTGGGGGTAGGAGATGGCTACACCTTC. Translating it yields CASSPLGVGDGYTF.